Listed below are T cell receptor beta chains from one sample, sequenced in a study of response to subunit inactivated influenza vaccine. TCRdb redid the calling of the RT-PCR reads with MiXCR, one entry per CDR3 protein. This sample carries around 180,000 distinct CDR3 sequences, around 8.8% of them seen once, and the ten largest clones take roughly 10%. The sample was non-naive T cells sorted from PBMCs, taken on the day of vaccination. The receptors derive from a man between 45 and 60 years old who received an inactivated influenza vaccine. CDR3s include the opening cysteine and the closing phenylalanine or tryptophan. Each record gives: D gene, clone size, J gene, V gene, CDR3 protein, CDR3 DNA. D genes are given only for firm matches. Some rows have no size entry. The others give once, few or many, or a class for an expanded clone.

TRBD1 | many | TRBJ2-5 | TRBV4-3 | CASSQESGTGRQTQYF | TGCGCCAGCAGCCAAGAATCAGGGACAGGGAGACAGACCCAGTACTTC
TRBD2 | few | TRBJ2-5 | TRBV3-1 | CASSQALAGGPRKTQYF | TGTGCCAGCAGCCAAGCGCTAGCGGGGGGGCCGCGAAAGACCCAGTACTTC
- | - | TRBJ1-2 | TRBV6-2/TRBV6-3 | CASSYGSSTNYGYTF | TGTGCCAGCAGTTACGGCAGCTCCACTAACTATGGCTACACCTTC
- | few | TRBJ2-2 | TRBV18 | CASSPGTANTGELFF | TGTGCCAGCTCACCAGGGACGGCGAACACCGGGGAGCTGTTTTTT
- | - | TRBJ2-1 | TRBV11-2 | CASSLVAQIYNEQFF | TGTGCCAGCAGCCTCGTCGCACAGATCTACAATGAGCAGTTCTTC
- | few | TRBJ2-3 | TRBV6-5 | CASSYSISAPSDADTQYF | TGTGCCAGCAGTTACTCGATTTCCGCCCCGAGCGACGCAGATACGCAGTATTTT
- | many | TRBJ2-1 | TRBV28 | CASRLVRGMSSYNEQFF | TGTGCCAGCAGATTAGTACGGGGAATGAGCTCCTACAATGAGCAGTTCTTC
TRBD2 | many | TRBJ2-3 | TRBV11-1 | CASSPPIGRADTQYF | TGTGCCAGCAGCCCGCCGATCGGGAGGGCCGATACGCAGTATTTT
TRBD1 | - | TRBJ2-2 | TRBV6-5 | CASSYSWAGGSTGELFF | TGTGCCAGCAGTTACTCTTGGGCAGGGGGCTCCACCGGGGAGCTGTTTTTT
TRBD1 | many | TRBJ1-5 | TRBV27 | CASSSGQASNQPQHF | TGTGCCAGCAGTTCCGGACAGGCTAGCAATCAGCCCCAGCATTTT
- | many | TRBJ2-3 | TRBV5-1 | CASSLDFTDTQYF | TGCGCCAGCAGCTTGGACTTCACAGATACGCAGTATTTT
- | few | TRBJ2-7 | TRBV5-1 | CASSLGRGPAYEQYF | TGCGCCAGCAGCTTGGGGCGGGGGCCTGCCTACGAGCAGTACTTC
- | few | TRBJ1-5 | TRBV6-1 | CASSPTGRSNQPQHF | TGTGCCAGCAGCCCGACAGGTAGGAGCAATCAGCCCCAGCATTTT
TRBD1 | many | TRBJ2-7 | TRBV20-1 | CSARGQGVYEQYF | TGCAGTGCTAGGGGGCAGGGGGTGTACGAGCAGTACTTC
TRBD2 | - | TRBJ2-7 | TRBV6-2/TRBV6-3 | CASSLRPAGGTYEQYF | TGTGCCAGCAGTCTCCGACCAGCGGGAGGGACCTACGAGCAGTACTTC
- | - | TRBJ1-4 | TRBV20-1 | CSASAGGDEKLFF | TGCAGTGCTTCCGCCGGAGGAGATGAAAAACTGTTTTTT
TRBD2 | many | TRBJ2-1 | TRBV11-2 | CASSLVAGGRNEQFF | TGTGCCAGCAGCTTGGTAGCGGGGGGGCGAAATGAGCAGTTCTTC
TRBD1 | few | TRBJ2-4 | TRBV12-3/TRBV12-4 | CASSFQGVAKNIQYF | TGTGCCAGCAGTTTTCAGGGGGTAGCCAAAAACATTCAGTACTTC
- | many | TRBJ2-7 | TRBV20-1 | CSAQTETYEQYF | TGCAGTGCTCAGACCGAAACCTACGAGCAGTACTTC
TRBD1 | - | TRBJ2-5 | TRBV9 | CASSVHRGQGETQYF | TGTGCCAGCAGCGTACACAGGGGGCAAGGAGAGACCCAGTACTTC
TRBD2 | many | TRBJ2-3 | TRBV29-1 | CSVRLAGGSTDTQYF | TGCAGCGTCCGACTAGCGGGGGGATCCACAGATACGCAGTATTTT
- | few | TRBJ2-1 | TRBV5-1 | CASGTGQTANEQFF | TGCGCCAGCGGGACTGGCCAAACGGCTAATGAGCAGTTCTTC
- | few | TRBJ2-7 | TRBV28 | CAFQRGSYEQYF | TGTGCCTTTCAAAGGGGCTCCTACGAGCAGTACTTC
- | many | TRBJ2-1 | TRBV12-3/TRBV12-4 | CASSLLGWDWFF | TGTGCCAGCAGTTTACTTGGGTGGGATTGGTTCTTC
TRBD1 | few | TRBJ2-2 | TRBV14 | CASSRDRVTGELFF | TGTGCCAGCAGTCGGGACAGGGTGACCGGGGAGCTGTTTTTT
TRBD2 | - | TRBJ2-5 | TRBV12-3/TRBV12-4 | CASRLLAGEETQYF | TGTGCCAGCAGACTACTAGCGGGGGAAGAGACCCAGTACTTC
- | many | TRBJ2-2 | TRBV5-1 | CASSLLQVSGELFF | TGCGCCAGCAGCTTGCTGCAGGTCTCCGGGGAGCTGTTTTTT
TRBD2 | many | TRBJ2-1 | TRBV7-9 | CASSLLAGAYNEQFF | TGTGCCAGCAGCTTACTAGCGGGAGCCTACAATGAGCAGTTCTTC
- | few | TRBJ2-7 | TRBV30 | CAWSAYSTYEQYF | TGTGCCTGGAGTGCCTACAGTACCTACGAGCAGTACTTC
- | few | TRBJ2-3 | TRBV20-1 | CSARGPNTDTQYF | TGCAGTGCTCGGGGACCAAACACAGATACGCAGTATTTT
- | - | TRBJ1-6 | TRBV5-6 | CASSLSGRGSSLHF | TGTGCCAGCAGCTTGTCCGGAAGGGGGTCCTCCCTCCACTTT
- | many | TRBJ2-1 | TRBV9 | CASSVGLGSSYNEQFF | TGTGCCAGCAGCGTAGGGCTCGGGAGCTCCTACAATGAGCAGTTCTTC
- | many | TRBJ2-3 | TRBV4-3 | CASSQDFRGSTDTQYF | TGCGCCAGCAGCCAAGATTTTCGGGGATCCACAGATACGCAGTATTTT
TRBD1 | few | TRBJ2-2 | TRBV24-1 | CATRDTGGTGELFF | TGTGCCACCAGAGACACAGGGGGCACCGGGGAGCTGTTTTTT
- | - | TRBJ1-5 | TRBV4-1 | CASSQEGQSNQPQHF | TGCGCCAGCAGCCAAGAAGGGCAGAGCAATCAGCCCCAGCATTTT
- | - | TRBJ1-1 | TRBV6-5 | CASSTPAQGHPEAFF | TGTGCCAGCAGTACTCCTGCCCAAGGGCATCCGGAAGCTTTCTTT
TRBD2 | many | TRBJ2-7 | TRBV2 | CASSRLLAGAYEQYF | TGTGCCAGCAGTCGATTACTAGCGGGAGCCTACGAGCAGTACTTC
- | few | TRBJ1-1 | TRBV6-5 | CASSYFPLENTEAFF | TGTGCCAGCAGTTACTTCCCACTTGAGAACACTGAAGCTTTCTTT
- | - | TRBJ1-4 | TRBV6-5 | CASSYSIPTRNEKLFF | TGTGCCAGCAGTTACTCGATCCCTACCAGAAATGAAAAACTGTTTTTT
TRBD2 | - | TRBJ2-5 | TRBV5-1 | CASSGTSYSGGASETQYF | TGCGCCAGCAGCGGCACGAGCTATAGCGGGGGGGCCTCAGAGACCCAGTACTTC
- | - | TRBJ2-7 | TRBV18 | CASSEGQLEQYF | TGTGCCAGCTCAGAGGGACAACTCGAGCAGTACTTC
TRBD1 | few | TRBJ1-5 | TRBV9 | CASSSDRGGQPQHF | TGTGCCAGCAGCTCTGACAGGGGAGGGCAGCCCCAGCATTTT
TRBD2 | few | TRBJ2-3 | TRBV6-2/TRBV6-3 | CASRRSGITTDTQYF | TGTGCCAGCAGGCGTAGCGGGATTACCACAGATACGCAGTATTTT
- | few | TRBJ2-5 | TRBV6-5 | CASSYLAAEETQYF | TGTGCCAGCAGTTACTTGGCGGCTGAGGAGACCCAGTACTTC
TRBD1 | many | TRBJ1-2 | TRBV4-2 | CASSQGQGLGYGYTF | TGTGCCAGCAGCCAAGGACAGGGATTAGGCTATGGCTACACCTTC
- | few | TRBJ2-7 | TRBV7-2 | CASSARTVSYEQYF | TGTGCCAGCAGCGCCCGGACAGTCTCCTACGAGCAGTACTTC
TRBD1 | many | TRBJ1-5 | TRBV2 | CASSADREGQPQHF | TGTGCCAGCAGCGCAGACAGGGAAGGACAGCCCCAGCATTTT
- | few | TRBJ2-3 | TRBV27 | CASSLLGQGSTDTQYF | TGTGCCAGCAGTTTATTAGGTCAGGGGAGCACAGATACGCAGTATTTT
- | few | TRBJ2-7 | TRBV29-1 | CSVAPGRSSYEQYF | TGCAGCGTTGCCCCGGGACGGAGCTCCTACGAGCAGTACTTC
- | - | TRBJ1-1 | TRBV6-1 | CASRRTENTEAFF | TGTGCCAGCAGAAGGACAGAGAACACTGAAGCTTTCTTT
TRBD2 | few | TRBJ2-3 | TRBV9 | CASSVGGGFGADTQYF | TGTGCCAGCAGCGTAGGGGGAGGGTTTGGGGCAGATACGCAGTATTTT